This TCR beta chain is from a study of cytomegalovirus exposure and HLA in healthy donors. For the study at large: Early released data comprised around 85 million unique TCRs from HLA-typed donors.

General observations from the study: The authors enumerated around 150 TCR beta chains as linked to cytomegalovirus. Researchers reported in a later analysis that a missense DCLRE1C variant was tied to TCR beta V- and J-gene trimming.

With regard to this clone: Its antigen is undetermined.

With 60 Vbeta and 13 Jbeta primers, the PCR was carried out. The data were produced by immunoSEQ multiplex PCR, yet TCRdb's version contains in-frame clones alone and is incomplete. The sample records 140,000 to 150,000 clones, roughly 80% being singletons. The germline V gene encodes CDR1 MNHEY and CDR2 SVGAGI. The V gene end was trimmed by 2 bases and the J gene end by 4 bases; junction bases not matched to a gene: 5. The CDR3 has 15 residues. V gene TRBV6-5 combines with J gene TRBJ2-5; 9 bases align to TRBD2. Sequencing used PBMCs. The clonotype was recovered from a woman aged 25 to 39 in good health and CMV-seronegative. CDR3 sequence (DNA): TGTGCCAGCAGTTACGGGAGAGCGGGGGGAGAGACCCAGTACTTC. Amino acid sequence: CASSYGRAGGETQYF.